The table lists the clone carrying this T cell receptor (beta chain) with a few counts. The naive CD8 fraction comprised CD45RO-negative cells positively selected for CCR7 and excluded terminally differentiated effector memory CD45RA+ cells. This sample stems from a study of shared clonotypes between healthy human individuals. Method: immunoSEQ multiplex PCR; TCRdb's copy keeps in-frame clones and lacks some. The table includes about 2.1 million clones, about 94% detected once. The CDR3 is 13 residues long. V lost 5 bases, J lost 10 bases, and 15 bases lay in between. Germline CDR1 reads SEHNR; CDR2 reads FQNEAQ (reference sequence).

V and J are TRBV7-9 and TRBJ2-1; no definite D call. This receptor was obtained from a man younger than 35 in good health. Some clones in this sample may be carry-over from other donors' samples. The sequencing input was naive CD8+ T cells from PBMCs. The CDR3 here is CASSLDLLKEQFF. The CDR3 bases are TGTGCCAGCAGCCTCGACTTGTTGAAGGAGCAGTTCTTC.